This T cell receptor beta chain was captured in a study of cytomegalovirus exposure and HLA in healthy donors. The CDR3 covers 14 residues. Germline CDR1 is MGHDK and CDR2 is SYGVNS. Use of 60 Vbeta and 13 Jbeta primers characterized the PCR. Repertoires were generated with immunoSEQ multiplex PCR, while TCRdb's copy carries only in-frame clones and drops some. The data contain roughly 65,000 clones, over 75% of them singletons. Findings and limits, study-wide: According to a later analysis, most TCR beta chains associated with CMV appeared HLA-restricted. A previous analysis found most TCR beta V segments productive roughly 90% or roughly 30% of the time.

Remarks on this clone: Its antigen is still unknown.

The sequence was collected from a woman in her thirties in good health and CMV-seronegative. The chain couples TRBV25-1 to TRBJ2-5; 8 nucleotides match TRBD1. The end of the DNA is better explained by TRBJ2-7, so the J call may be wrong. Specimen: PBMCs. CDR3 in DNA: TGTGCCAGCAGTGTCCGGGACAGGTCCTACGAGCAGTACTTC. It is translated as CASSVRDRSYEQYF.